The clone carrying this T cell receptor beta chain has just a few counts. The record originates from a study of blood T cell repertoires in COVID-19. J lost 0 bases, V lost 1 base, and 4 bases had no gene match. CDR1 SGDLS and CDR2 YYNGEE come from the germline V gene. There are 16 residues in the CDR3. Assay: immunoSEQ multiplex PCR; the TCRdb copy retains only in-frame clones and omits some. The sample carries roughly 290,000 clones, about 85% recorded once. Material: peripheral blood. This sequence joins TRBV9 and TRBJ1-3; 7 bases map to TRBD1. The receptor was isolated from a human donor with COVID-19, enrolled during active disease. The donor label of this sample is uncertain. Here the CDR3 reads CASSVLQGNSGNTIYF. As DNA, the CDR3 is TGTGCCAGCAGCGTACTACAGGGGAACTCTGGAAACACCATATATTTT.